The 15 T cell receptor beta chains in this list originate from one sample, sequenced in a study of vaccination and CD4 T cells after COVID-19. Their cognate antigens are unknown. The treatment here: approximately 11-day PBMC culture with coronavirus spike peptide pools or control peptides (ViraFEST assay). Sequenced with the Oncomine TCR Beta short-read assay was DNA taken from cultured CD4+ T cells. Using its own MiXCR run on the PCR reads, TCRdb lists one record per CDR3 protein. The data show about 9,500 distinct CDR3 sequences, 68% seen once. Sequenced here: CD4+ T cells from blood, cultured in vitro, sampled before SARS-CoV-2 vaccination. The receptors here all came from a human donor who had recovered from COVID-19.

The chain links TRBV27 to TRBJ2-7; tentative D call: TRBD1 (6 bases). The length of the CDR3 is 14 residues. Germline-derived CDR1 and CDR2 are MNHEY and SMNVEV (reference sequence). V lost 5 bases, J lost 2 bases, and 13 bases lay in between. The CDR3 protein is CASSNSRGAYEQYF. The CDR3 DNA reads as TGTGCCAGCAGTAATTCCAGGGGCGCCTACGAGCAGTACTTC.

J is TRBJ2-2 and V is TRBV24-1, with 11 bases fitting TRBD2. Per the germline V gene, CDR1 is KGHDR and CDR2 is SFDVKD. The CDR3 covers 13 residues. V trimming: 10 bases; J trimming: 8 bases; junction bases outside the gene matches: 5. CDR3 bases: TGTGCCACAAGGACTAGCGGGTTGGGGGAGCTGTTTTTT. Translated, it gives CATRTSGLGELFF.

This chain joins TRBV2 and TRBJ1-1, with D perhaps matching TRBD1 (6 bases). CDR1 is SNHLY, CDR2 FYNNEI, per germline. The length of the CDR3 is 11 residues. With 5 bases removed from V and 6 bases from J, the gap between germline ends came to 7 bases. CDR3 residues: CASSSGAEAFF. The CDR3 nucleotides are TGTGCCAGCAGTTCAGGGGCTGAAGCTTTCTTT.

In nucleotides, the CDR3 is TGTGCCAGCAGTCCCGGAGGGAATAGCAATCAGCCCCAGCATTTT. Amino acid sequence: CASSPGGNSNQPQHF. The chain is built from TRBV28 and TRBJ1-5; D gene uncertain. V lost 5 bases, J lost 0 bases, and 11 bases lay in between. Germline values: CDR1 MDHEN, CDR2 SYDVKM. The CDR3 extends over 15 amino acids. Using reference TRBV28 and TRBJ1-5 for the parts outside the CDR3, the full variable domain is DVKVTQSSRYLVKRTGEKVFLECVQDMDHENMFWYRQDPGLGLRLIYFSYDVKMKEKGDIPEGYSVSREKKERFSLILESASTNQTSMYLCASSPGGNSNQPQHFGDGTRLSIL.

J is TRBJ1-2 and V is TRBV7-9; D unresolved. The V end lost 1 base, the J end lost 8 bases, and 14 bases lay between the germline ends. The CDR3 spans 14 residues. CDR1 is SEHNR, CDR2 FQNEAQ, per germline (reference sequence). CDR3 coding DNA: TGTGCCAGCAGCTTAGTCGGCCGTGATGGAGGCTACACCTTC. Translated, it gives CASSLVGRDGGYTF.

V is TRBV29-1 and J is TRBJ1-4; D is unresolved. Deletions cut 0 bases from V and 4 bases from J, with 6 bases between. This CDR3 comprises 13 residues. Germline loops: CDR1 SQVTM, CDR2 ANQGSEA. CDR3 residues: CSVEDSLNEKLFF. The CDR3 DNA reads as TGCAGCGTTGAAGATTCCCTTAATGAAAAACTGTTTTTT.

V gene TRBV12-3 or TRBV12-4 combines with J gene TRBJ2-1; 8 bases align to TRBD2. The length of the CDR3 is 12 residues. With 6 bases clipped from V and 10 bases from J, the junction kept 5 bases outside the gene matches. As DNA, the CDR3 is TGTGCCAGCAGCTGGACTAGCAGGGAGCAGTTCTTC. The encoded protein is CASSWTSREQFF.

This chain links TRBV20-1 with TRBJ2-7; D call uncertain. V gave up 5 bases and J gave up 2 bases, with 4 bases separating them. Germline CDR1 is DFQATT and CDR2 is SNEGSKA (reference sequence). The CDR3 extends over 10 amino acids. The CDR3 bases are TGCAGTGCTGGAACCTACGAGCAGTACTTC. Translation gives CSAGTYEQYF.

The chain has TRBV20-1 and TRBJ2-7; 9 bases align to TRBD2. Germline trimming cut 5 bases from V and 0 bases from J; bases unmatched to any gene: 8. The CDR3 loop spans 15 amino acids. Per the germline V gene, CDR1 is DFQATT and CDR2 is SNEGSKA (reference sequence). The chain's CDR3 is CSAAGLARFSYEQYF. CDR3 nucleotide sequence: TGCAGTGCTGCCGGACTAGCGCGATTCTCCTACGAGCAGTACTTC.

This clonotype was seen more than once but under ten times. V usage is TRBV6-1 and J usage is TRBJ1-2; D is undetermined. Trimming removed 9 bases at V and 7 bases at J, with 12 bases between. The CDR3 is 11 residues long. Germline assignment: CDR1 MNHNS and CDR2 SASEGT. CDR3: CARLTESGYTF. The CDR3 nucleotides are TGTGCCAGGTTAACTGAGAGTGGCTACACCTTC.

J is TRBJ2-7 and V is TRBV12-3 or TRBV12-4; 7 bases line up with TRBD1. After removal of 2 bases from V and 2 bases from J, the junction contained 0 bases not matched to a gene. The CDR3 is 13 amino acids. The CDR3 here is CASSLQGAYEQYF. The CDR3 DNA reads TGTGCCAGCAGTTTACAGGGGGCCTACGAGCAGTACTTC.

This chain connects TRBV5-6 to TRBJ2-3, with 12 bases lining up with TRBD2. This CDR3 has 18 amino acids. The V and J ends lost 3 bases and 2 bases, in that order; junction bases with no gene match: 10. CDR1 SGHDT and CDR2 YYEEEE come from the germline V gene. The CDR3 DNA sequence: TGTGCCAGCAGCTACCTAGCGGGAGGGCCTAGCTACACAGATACGCAGTATTTT. Residues: CASSYLAGGPSYTDTQYF.

The chain uses TRBV7-2 and TRBJ2-5, with TRBD1 matching over 9 bases. The CDR3 has 14 amino acids. From germline, CDR1 is SGHTA and CDR2 FQGNSA. The junction had 4 bases not matched to a gene; V was cut back by 5 bases and J by 3 bases. The CDR3 nucleotides are TGTGCCAGCAGCCAAAGGACAGGGGAAGAGACCCAGTACTTC. Translated, it gives CASSQRTGEETQYF.

The chain is built from TRBV7-2 and TRBJ1-2; D perhaps matches TRBD1 (5 bases). Germline assignment: CDR1 SGHTA and CDR2 FQGNSA. This CDR3 contains 13 residues. Trimming took 1 base from V and 6 from J, leaving 9 bases between them. CDR3 loop: CASSLEGVHGYTF. CDR3 DNA sequence: TGTGCCAGCAGCTTAGAAGGGGTGCATGGCTACACCTTC.

The chain recombines TRBV7-3 with TRBJ2-1; D ambiguous. Looked up from germline, CDR1 is SGHTA and CDR2 is FQGTGA. The V end lost 2 bases, the J end lost 10 bases, and 9 bases lay between the germline ends. The CDR3 has 12 amino acids. CDR3 in DNA: TGTGCCAGCAGCTTAGGTTCAGCCGAGCAGTTCTTC. Translation: CASSLGSAEQFF.